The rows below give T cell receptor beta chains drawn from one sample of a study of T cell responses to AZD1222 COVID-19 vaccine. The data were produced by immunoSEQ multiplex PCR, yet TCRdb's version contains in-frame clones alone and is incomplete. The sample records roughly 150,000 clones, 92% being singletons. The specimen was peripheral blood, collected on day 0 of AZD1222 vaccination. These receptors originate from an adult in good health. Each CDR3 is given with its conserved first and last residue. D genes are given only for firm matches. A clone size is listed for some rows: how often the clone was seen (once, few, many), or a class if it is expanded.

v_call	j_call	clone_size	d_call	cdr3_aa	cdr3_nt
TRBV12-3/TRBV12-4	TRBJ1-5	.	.	CASSFGGSQHF	TGTGCCAGCAGTTTCGGTGGGTCCCAGCATTTT
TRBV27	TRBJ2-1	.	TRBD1	CASSLSARGHEQFF	TGTGCCAGCAGTTTATCGGCCAGGGGGCACGAGCAGTTCTTC
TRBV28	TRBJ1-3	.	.	CASSSPGSTGNTIYF	TGTGCCAGCAGTTCACCAGGGTCCACTGGAAACACCATATATTTT
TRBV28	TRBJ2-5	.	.	CASSLWGSQETQYF	TGTGCCAGCAGTTTATGGGGTTCCCAAGAGACCCAGTACTTC
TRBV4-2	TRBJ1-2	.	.	CASSLDRTTSGYTF	TGTGCCAGCAGCCTGGACCGGACAACATCGGGCTACACCTTC
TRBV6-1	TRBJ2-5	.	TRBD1	CASSASTGGVGETQYF	TGTGCCAGCAGTGCTTCCACAGGGGGCGTTGGAGAGACCCAGTACTTC
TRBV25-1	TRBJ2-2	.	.	CASSEYGRGQTGELFF	TGTGCCAGCAGTGAATATGGGCGGGGACAAACCGGGGAGCTGTTTTTT
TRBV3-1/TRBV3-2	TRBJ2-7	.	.	CASSHRSETYEQYF	TGTGCCAGCAGCCACCGGTCCGAAACCTACGAGCAGTACTTC
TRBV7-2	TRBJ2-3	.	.	CASSLVTGTTPQYF	TGTGCCAGCAGCTTAGTTACCGGGACGACGCCGCAGTATTTT
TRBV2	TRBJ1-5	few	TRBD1	CASSGTGGNQPQHF	TGTGCCAGCAGTGGGACAGGGGGAAATCAGCCCCAGCATTTT
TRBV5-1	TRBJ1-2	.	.	CASSLGGSGGYTF	TGCGCCAGCAGCTTGGGGGGCAGTGGCGGCTACACCTTC
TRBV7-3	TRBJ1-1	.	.	CASSRGGQNTEAFF	TGTGCCAGCAGCCGTGGAGGGCAGAACACTGAAGCTTTCTTT
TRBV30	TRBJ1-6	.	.	CAWGAGTYSYNSPLHF	TGTGCCTGGGGTGCAGGGACCTACTCCTATAATTCACCCCTCCACTTT
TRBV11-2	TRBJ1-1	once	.	CASSPKAWGDEAFF	TGTGCCAGCAGCCCTAAGGCCTGGGGGGATGAAGCTTTCTTT
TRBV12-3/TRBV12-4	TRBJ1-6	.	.	CASSYSGSPLHF	TGTGCCAGCAGTTACAGTGGCTCACCCCTCCACTTT
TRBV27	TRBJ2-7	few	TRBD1	CASSPRGHEQYF	TGTGCCAGCAGCCCGAGGGGGCACGAGCAGTACTTC
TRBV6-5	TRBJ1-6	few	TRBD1	CASTRQGVGPPLHF	TGTGCCAGCACTCGACAGGGGGTCGGGCCACCCCTCCACTTT
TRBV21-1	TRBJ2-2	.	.	CASAKGTGVSGELFF	TGTGCCAGCGCTAAAGGGACAGGGGTTTCCGGGGAGCTGTTTTTT
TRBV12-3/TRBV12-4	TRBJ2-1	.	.	CASSSRVPGGQFF	TGTGCCAGCAGTTCACGGGTCCCCGGAGGGCAGTTCTTC
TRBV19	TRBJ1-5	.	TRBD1	CASSRDNRGDQPQHF	TGTGCCAGTAGTCGAGACAACAGGGGGGATCAGCCCCAGCATTTT
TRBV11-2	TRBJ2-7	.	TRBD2	CASSPTGGAPYEQYF	TGTGCCAGCAGCCCGACCGGGGGGGCGCCTTACGAGCAGTACTTC
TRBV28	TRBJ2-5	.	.	CASSPQGHQETQYF	TGTGCCAGCAGTCCCCAGGGCCACCAAGAGACCCAGTACTTC
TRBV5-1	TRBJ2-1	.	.	CASSPLASGPREQFF	TGCGCCAGCAGCCCCCTAGCATCCGGCCCGAGGGAGCAGTTCTTC
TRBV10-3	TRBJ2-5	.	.	CASRTGEETQYF	TGTGCCTCCAGGACGGGGGAGGAGACCCAGTACTTC
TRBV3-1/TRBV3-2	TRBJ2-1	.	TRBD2	CASSQGPSGRASGGYNEQFF	TGTGCCAGCAGCCAAGGACCAAGCGGGAGGGCGTCAGGTGGCTACAATGAGCAGTTCTTC
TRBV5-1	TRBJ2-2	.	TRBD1	CASRLDRGTGELFF	TGCGCCAGCAGGCTTGACAGGGGTACCGGGGAGCTGTTTTTT
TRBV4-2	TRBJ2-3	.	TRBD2	CASSQVGLAEGSTDTQYF	TGTGCCAGCAGCCAAGTGGGACTAGCGGAGGGAAGCACAGATACGCAGTATTTT
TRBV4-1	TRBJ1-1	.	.	CASSQAEGWEAFF	TGCGCCAGCAGCCAAGCCGAGGGATGGGAAGCTTTCTTT
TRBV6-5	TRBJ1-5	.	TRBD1	CASSSTGGMNQPQHF	TGTGCCAGCAGTTCGACAGGGGGCATGAATCAGCCCCAGCATTTT
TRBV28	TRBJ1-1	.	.	CASHYYGQGNTEAFF	TGTGCCAGCCACTACTATGGGCAGGGGAACACTGAAGCTTTCTTT
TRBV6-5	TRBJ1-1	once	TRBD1	CASSYFTGVNTEAFF	TGTGCCAGCAGTTATTTCACAGGGGTGAACACTGAAGCTTTCTTT
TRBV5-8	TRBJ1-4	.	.	CASSPARVPNEKLFF	TGTGCCAGCAGCCCCGCCCGGGTCCCTAATGAAAAACTGTTTTTT
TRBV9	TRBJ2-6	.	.	CASSSQGMGANVLTF	TGTGCCAGCAGCTCACAGGGTATGGGGGCCAACGTCCTGACTTTC
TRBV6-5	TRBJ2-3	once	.	CASSPWGADTQYF	TGTGCCAGCAGCCCCTGGGGGGCAGATACGCAGTATTTT
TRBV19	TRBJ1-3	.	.	CASRSGGTKGNTIYF	TGTGCCAGTAGATCCGGGGGAACGAAGGGAAACACCATATATTTT
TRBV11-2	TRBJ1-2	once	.	CASSHNTANYGYTF	TGTGCCAGCAGCCATAACACCGCTAACTATGGCTACACCTTC
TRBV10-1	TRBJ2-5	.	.	CASTDSLGGTQYF	TGCGCCAGCACCGACTCCCTGGGAGGGACCCAGTACTTC
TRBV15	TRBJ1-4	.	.	CATSRVGGRSEKLFF	TGTGCCACCAGCAGAGTTGGGGGGAGGAGTGAAAAACTGTTTTTT
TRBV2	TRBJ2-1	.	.	CASSAGATSDDEQFF	TGTGCCAGCAGTGCGGGAGCTACCTCCGATGATGAGCAGTTCTTC
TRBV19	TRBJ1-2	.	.	CASSGALYGYTF	TGTGCCAGTAGTGGGGCCCTCTATGGCTACACCTTC
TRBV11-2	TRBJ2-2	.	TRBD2	CASRSLAGRTGELFF	TGTGCCAGCAGGTCACTAGCGGGTCGGACCGGGGAGCTGTTTTTT
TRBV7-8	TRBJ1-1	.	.	CASSLIGRNTEAFF	TGTGCCAGCAGCTTAATCGGAAGGAACACTGAAGCTTTCTTT
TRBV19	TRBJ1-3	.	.	CASSMRANSGNTIYF	TGTGCCAGTAGTATGAGGGCGAACTCTGGAAACACCATATATTTT
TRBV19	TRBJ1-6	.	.	CASSTGTSGSPLHF	TGTGCCAGTAGTACCGGGACGTCCGGTTCACCCCTCCACTTT